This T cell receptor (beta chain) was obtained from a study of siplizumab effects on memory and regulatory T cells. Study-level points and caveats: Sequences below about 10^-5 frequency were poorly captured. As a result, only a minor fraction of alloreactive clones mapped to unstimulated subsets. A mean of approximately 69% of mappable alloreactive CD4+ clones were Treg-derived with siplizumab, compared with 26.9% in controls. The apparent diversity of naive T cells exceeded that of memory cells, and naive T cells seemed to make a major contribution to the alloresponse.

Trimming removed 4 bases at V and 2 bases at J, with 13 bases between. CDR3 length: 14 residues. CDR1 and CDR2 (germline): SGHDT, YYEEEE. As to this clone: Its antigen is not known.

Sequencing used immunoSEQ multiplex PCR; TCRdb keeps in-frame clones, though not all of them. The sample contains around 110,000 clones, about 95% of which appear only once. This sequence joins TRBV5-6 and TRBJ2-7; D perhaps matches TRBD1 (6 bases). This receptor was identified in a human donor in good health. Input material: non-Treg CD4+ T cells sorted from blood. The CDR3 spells CASSPLTGPYEQYF. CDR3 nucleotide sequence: TGTGCCAGCAGCCCCTTGACAGGACCCTACGAGCAGTACTTC.